This T cell receptor (beta chain) was sequenced in a study of shared clonotypes between healthy human individuals. The V and J ends lost 5 bases and 6 bases respectively, with 12 bases between them. Per germline, CDR1 SGHTA and CDR2 FQGNSA. The CDR3 sequence is 13 residues long. Deep was the level at which the assay was run. TCRdb's copy holds only in-frame clones and misses some; the assay was immunoSEQ multiplex PCR. The data contain roughly 1,500,000 clones, 95% to 99% of them singletons. Study donors comprised healthy, HIV-negative adults devoid of recent acute infection or vaccination. All participating donors were Caucasian adults from Nashville, Tennessee.

This receptor was identified in a man under 40 in good health. J is TRBJ2-3 and V is TRBV7-2; D not resolved. The specimen was naive CD4+ T cells sorted from blood. Subset defined: CD45RA+ positively selected. CDR3: CASSLTTPDTQYF. CDR3 sequence (DNA): TGTGCCAGCAGCCTGACGACTCCGGATACGCAGTATTTT.